A single sample gave rise to the 5 T cell receptor beta chains below, sequenced in a study of shared clonotypes between healthy human individuals. The protocol was immunoSEQ multiplex PCR, while the TCRdb copy is restricted to in-frame clones and leaves out a portion. The sample has around 600,000 clones; 98% are singletons. Positive CCR7 selection of CD45RO-negative cells yielded the naive CD8 cells, and terminally differentiated effector memory CD45RA+ cells were excluded. The sample comprised naive CD8+ T cells sorted from blood. The receptors here all came from a man younger than 40 in good health.

This chain uses TRBV7-9 with TRBJ2-7; D assignment may be TRBD1 or TRBD2 (5 bases each). Germline CDR1 is SEHNR and CDR2 is FQNEAQ (reference sequence). The CDR3 has 17 residues. Trimming shortened V by 1 base and J by 4 bases, and 20 bases separated the two germline ends. CDR3 DNA: TGTGCCAGCAGCTTAGGCCGGGGTAAAGGGGTTAGGTACGAGCAGTACTTC. As protein: CASSLGRGKGVRYEQYF.

V usage is TRBV27 and J usage is TRBJ2-1, with unresolved D. There are 16 residues in the CDR3. Looked up from germline, CDR1 is MNHEY and CDR2 is SMNVEV (reference sequence). Deletions cut 5 bases from V and 4 bases from J, with 18 bases between. CDR3 loop: CASSLPWRKRYNEQFF. CDR3 DNA: TGTGCCAGCAGTCTCCCGTGGCGGAAGAGATACAATGAGCAGTTCTTC.

This chain links TRBV9 with TRBJ2-3, with TRBD2 identical over 8 bases. Per the germline V gene, CDR1 is SGDLS and CDR2 is YYNGEE. The V segment lost 0 bases and the J segment 2 bases; nucleotides outside the gene matches: 2. The CDR3 length is 15 residues. CDR3 DNA: TGTGCCAGCAGCGTAGGACTAGCGACCACAGATACGCAGTATTTT. This encodes CASSVGLATTDTQYF.

This chain links TRBV4-3 with TRBJ1-2; 8 bases map to TRBD1. CDR1 is LGHNA and CDR2 is YSLEER in the germline V gene. This CDR3 contains 14 residues. The J segment lost 8 bases and the V segment lost 2 bases, leaving 7 bases of the junction unmatched. CDR3 coding DNA: TGCGCCAGCAGCCAACTCGGACAGGGTGGGGGCTACACCTTC. It is translated as CASSQLGQGGGYTF.

The J gene is TRBJ2-5, the V gene TRBV7-3; 14 bases agree with TRBD2. The CDR3 loop spans 19 amino acids. Trimming at V came to 0 bases and at J to 5 bases, leaving 11 bases not matched to a gene. CDR1 and CDR2 (germline): SGHTA, FQGTGA. DNA for the CDR3: TGTGCCAGCAGCTTAACGATCGGGACTAGCGGGAGCACGGGGGAGACCCAGTACTTC. It encodes CASSLTIGTSGSTGETQYF. Full variable domain (missing parts from reference TRBV7-3 and TRBJ2-5): GAGVSQTPSNKVTEKGKYVELRCDPISGHTALYWYRQSLGQGPEFLIYFQGTGAADDSGLPNDRFFAVRPEGSVSTLKIQRTERGDSAVYLCASSLTIGTSGSTGETQYFGPGTRLLVL.